Below are 2 T cell receptor beta chains sequenced from a single sample in a study of PD-L1 blockade in urothelial cancer. Here immunoSEQ multiplex PCR was the method, and the copy in TCRdb shows in-frame clones only, minus some. The sample shows roughly 27,000 clones, around 87% of them seen only once. This specimen consisted of PBMCs, obtained around atezolizumab (anti-PD-L1) treatment. Receptors originate from a man aged 45 to 65 with urothelial cancer.

V is TRBV7-2 and J is TRBJ2-1, with D tentatively TRBD2 (6 bases). The CDR3 has 15 amino acids. Per germline, CDR1 SGHTA and CDR2 FQGNSA. Trimming left V 1 base short and J 7 bases short, with 14 bases between. The DNA of the CDR3 is TGTGCCAGCAGCTTAGTGCGGGATAAAGGAAATGAGCAGTTCTTC. This translates into CASSLVRDKGNEQFF.

The chain couples TRBV7-7 to TRBJ2-7; 11 bases agree with TRBD1. Per the germline V gene, CDR1 is SSHAT and CDR2 is FNYEAQ (reference sequence). This CDR3 has 14 residues. V was clipped by 5 bases and J by 2 bases; unmatched bases: 2. DNA of the CDR3: TGTGCCAGCAGCCCGGGACAGGGGGCCTACGAGCAGTACTTC. Translating gives CASSPGQGAYEQYF.